This record concerns one T cell receptor (beta chain) sequence. They isolated at least 6 million PBMCs from each sample. The data were obtained in a study of blood T cells in healthy people across ages. Background on the study: About one barcoded TCR beta cDNA was captured per two T cells.

Sample-barcoded 5' priming and a J-beta primer mix drove a second PCR of about 6 to 12 cycles. TCRdb used MiXCR to reprocess the 5' RACE reads, holding one entry per CDR3 protein. This sample has 1.5 million or so distinct CDR3 sequences; 42% occur once, and the top ten carry less than 8%. CDR1 is SEHNR and CDR2 is FQNEAQ in the germline V gene (reference sequence). V lost 4 bases to trimming and J lost 0 bases, with 21 bases between them. The CDR3 runs to 18 residues. This clonotype was sampled from a woman between 18 and 29 years old in good health. The chain is built from TRBV7-9 and TRBJ1-2; D gene uncertain. Source material: blood. The CDR3 coding sequence is TGTGCCAGCAGCTCGCTCCGGACGGGAGGGTTTACTAACTATGGCTACACCTTC. It translates to CASSSLRTGGFTNYGYTF. The full variable domain, with the rest looked up from reference TRBV7-9 and TRBJ1-2, is DTGVSQNPRHKITKRGQNVTFRCDPISEHNRLYWYRQTLGQGPEFLTYFQNEAQLEKSRLLSDRFSAERPKGSFSTLEIQRTEQGDSAMYLCASSSLRTGGFTNYGYTFGSGTRLTVV.